This entry concerns a single T cell receptor beta chain. These data originate in a study of blood T cell repertoires in COVID-19. About the study: Acute and convalescent COVID-19 samples came from the United States, Italy and Spain.

Authors' data handling: Reference gene primer amplification in the assay estimated nucleated cell counts. Data came from immunoSEQ multiplex PCR; TCRdb stores just in-frame clones and leaves some out. The V and J calls and clone size come from that table; D and trimming were worked out from the DNA. The sample lists about 200,000 clones; about 79% were seen once. Trimming took 4 bases from V and 1 from J, leaving 19 bases between them. The CDR3 is 17 amino acids. Germline assignment: CDR1 MGHDK and CDR2 SYGVNS. Sequenced: peripheral blood. This chain links TRBV25-1 with TRBJ2-5; the D gene is possibly TRBD1 (6 bases). The sequence was obtained from a man aged 45 to 65 with active or convalescent COVID-19. CDR3 amino acids: CASSGPTGIGPQETQYF. For the CDR3, the DNA is TGTGCCAGCAGTGGACCAACAGGGATCGGGCCCCAAGAGACCCAGTACTTC. Based on the CDR3 plus reference TRBV25-1 and TRBJ2-5, the full variable domain is EADIYQTPRYLVIGTGKKITLECSQTMGHDKMYWYQQDPGMELHLIHYSYGVNSTEKGDLSSESTVSRIRTEHFPLTLESARPSHTSQYLCASSGPTGIGPQETQYFGPGTRLLVL.